Below are 21 T cell receptor beta chains sequenced from a single sample in a study of blood T cell repertoires in COVID-19 (dated by TCRdb to 2020 to 2021). Library prep was done by the immunoSEQ multiplex PCR assay. TCRdb limited this immuneACCESS table to in-frame rearrangements with V and J called. A share of clones is missing; checked studies link under half to unresolved V genes, and the rest is unexplained. The sample yields approximately 280,000 clones; about nine tenths were counted once. The biggest ten clones account for 6.8% of the sample. The sequenced sample consisted of peripheral blood. The source is a woman younger than 45 with COVID-19, enrolled during active disease.

The rearrangement joins TRBV11-3 to TRBJ2-2; perhaps TRBD1 as D (7 bases). CDR3 length equals 15 residues. CDR1 is SGHNT, CDR2 YENEEA, per germline. V was pared by 5 bases and J by 7 bases, with 17 bases between. CDR3 nucleotides: TGTGCCAGCAGCCGCAACAGGGGAGGTAGCGGGGAGCTGTTTTTT. It yields the protein CASSRNRGGSGELFF.

The chain is built from TRBV29-1 and TRBJ1-5; D possibly corresponds to TRBD1 (6 bases). Trimming left V 3 bases short and J 3 bases short, with 9 bases between. From germline, CDR1 is SQVTM and CDR2 ANQGSEA. The CDR3 is 13 amino acids. As DNA, the CDR3 is TGCAGCGTTGACAGGGGACCCAATCAGCCCCAGCATTTT. It encodes CSVDRGPNQPQHF.

The genes are TRBV6-6 and TRBJ2-2; 8 bases map to TRBD1. Trimming removed 5 bases from V and 5 bases from J; junction bases left unmatched: 7. The CDR3 spans 15 residues. Germline lookup yields CDR1 MNHNY and CDR2 SVGAGI (reference sequence). DNA for the CDR3: TGTGCCAGCAGTCTGGGACAGGTCCGAACCGGGGAGCTGTTTTTT. Amino acid sequence: CASSLGQVRTGELFF.

The rearrangement uses TRBV5-4 and TRBJ1-3, with 9 bases fitting TRBD1. CDR1 SGHNT and CDR2 YYREEE come from the germline V gene (reference sequence). The V gene end was trimmed by 4 bases and the J gene end by 5 bases; junction bases not matched to a gene: 4. The CDR3 has 14 residues. The DNA of the CDR3 is TGTGCCAGCAGCGAGGGACAGGGCCGAAACACCATATATTTT. This encodes CASSEGQGRNTIYF.

The V gene is TRBV6-5, the J gene TRBJ1-2; the match to TRBD1 covers 7 bases. From germline, CDR1 is MNHEY and CDR2 SVGAGI. This CDR3 is built from 14 residues. The J segment lost 7 bases and the V segment lost 4 bases, leaving 9 bases of the junction unmatched. The CDR3 DNA reads as TGTGCCAGCAGTTTAAGACAGGGTCGGGGTGGCTACACCTTC. It is translated as CASSLRQGRGGYTF.

This chain uses TRBV24-1 with TRBJ2-1; 10 bases are a match to TRBD2. This CDR3 is 15 amino acids long. Germline V gene lookup returns CDR1 KGHDR and CDR2 SFDVKD. Losses at the gene ends were 5 bases for V and 8 bases for J; bases not matched to a gene: 8. The CDR3, as DNA: TGTGCCACCAGTGTTAGGCTAGCGGGAGTTGATGAGCAGTTCTTC. Translation: CATSVRLAGVDEQFF.

The chain uses TRBV7-9 and TRBJ2-5; 16 bases match TRBD2. The germline V gene encodes CDR1 SEHNR and CDR2 FQNEAQ (reference sequence). The CDR3 extends over 17 amino acids. Germline trimming cut 4 bases from V and 5 bases from J; bases unmatched to any gene: 7. This chain's CDR3 is CASSSGLAGGQRETQYF. The CDR3 DNA follows: TGTGCCAGCAGCTCGGGACTAGCGGGAGGGCAGCGGGAGACCCAGTACTTC.

This chain connects TRBV6-6 to TRBJ2-1, with TRBD2 identical over 11 bases. After removal of 4 bases from V and 5 bases from J, the junction contained 7 bases not matched to a gene. The CDR3 is 16 residues long. Germline-derived CDR1 and CDR2 are MNHNY and SVGAGI (reference sequence). The CDR3 here is CASSSTTSGVNNEQFF. The CDR3 nucleotides read TGTGCCAGCAGTTCGACGACTAGCGGGGTCAACAATGAGCAGTTCTTC.

Concerning this clone itself: At the DNA level, this CDR3 is encoded by other sequences in the same sample as well. The V and J genes are TRBV24-1 and TRBJ2-5; TRBD1 aligns across 9 bases. Germline CDR1 KGHDR, CDR2 SFDVKD. The CDR3 loop spans 14 amino acids. V dropped 4 bases and J dropped 5; count of bases not matched to a gene: 4. The CDR3 nucleotides read TGTGCCACCAGTGACTTAGACAGGGGGGAGACCCAGTACTTC. Its protein product is CATSDLDRGETQYF.

The V gene is TRBV10-3, the J gene TRBJ2-5, with TRBD2 as a possible D gene (6 bases). Between the trimmed V and J ends, which lost 0 bases and 4 bases, there was a span of 6 bases. Germline CDR1 is ENHRY and CDR2 is SYGVKD. CDR3 size: 13 residues. The CDR3 DNA sequence: TGTGCCATCAGTGAGTCGGGGGGAGAGACCCAGTACTTC. This encodes CAISESGGETQYF.

Concerning this clone itself: Other DNA sequences in this specimen translate into the identical CDR3. This chain connects TRBV27 to TRBJ1-1; D remains ambiguous. This CDR3 contains 13 residues. Per germline, CDR1 MNHEY and CDR2 SMNVEV (reference sequence). Trimming took 2 bases from V and 5 from J, leaving 9 bases between them. The CDR3 coding sequence is TGTGCCAGCAGTTTAGGGCGGGGAACTGAAGCTTTCTTT. The encoded protein is CASSLGRGTEAFF.

The J gene is TRBJ1-1, the V gene TRBV6-5; TRBD1 is a possible D gene (5 bases). CDR1 MNHEY and CDR2 SVGAGI come from the germline V gene. Trimming removed 6 bases at V and 0 bases at J, with 11 bases between. CDR3 length: 14 amino acids. CDR3 residues: CASSVGGLNTEAFF. DNA for the CDR3: TGTGCCAGCAGCGTGGGGGGATTGAACACTGAAGCTTTCTTT.

V is TRBV6-5 and J is TRBJ2-5; TRBD2 matches 8 bases. The V segment lost 6 bases and the J segment 3 bases; nucleotides outside the gene matches: 9. Germline CDR1 is MNHEY and CDR2 is SVGAGI. The CDR3 consists of 15 residues. The CDR3 sequence: CASSSSLAVKETQYF. CDR3 coding DNA: TGTGCCAGCAGCTCCTCACTAGCGGTAAAAGAGACCCAGTACTTC.

The genes are TRBV11-2 and TRBJ2-1; 7 nucleotides line up with TRBD2. Germline lookup yields CDR1 SGHAT and CDR2 FQNNGV. The CDR3 loop spans 15 amino acids. V shed 6 bases, J shed 9 bases, and the junction held 14 bases outside the gene matches. CDR3 sequence: CASRKERDSYREQFF. CDR3 DNA: TGTGCCAGCAGGAAGGAGCGGGACTCATATCGTGAGCAGTTCTTC.

The V call is TRBV5-1, the J call TRBJ1-3; possible D gene TRBD1, 6 bases. V shed 4 bases and J shed 4 bases, with 9 bases lying between them. CDR3 length: 13 amino acids. Germline V gene data show CDR1 as SGHRS and CDR2 as YFSETQ. In DNA, the CDR3 is TGCGCCAGCAGCCAGGGGATGGGAAACACCATATATTTT. It specifies CASSQGMGNTIYF.

J is TRBJ1-2 and V is TRBV30, with 9 bases aligning to TRBD1. Trimming took 4 bases from V and 6 from J; bases not matched to a gene: 6. Germline V gives CDR1 GTSNPN, CDR2 SVGIG (reference sequence). The CDR3 consists of 13 residues. The CDR3 DNA reads as TGTGCCTGGAATTCACAGGGGGCGCATGGCTACACCTTC. This sequence encodes CAWNSQGAHGYTF.

The chain uses TRBV7-6 and TRBJ2-1; TRBD2 agrees at 9 bases. This CDR3 has 16 residues. V lost 2 bases, J lost 4 bases, and 6 bases stayed unmatched. CDR1 SGHVS and CDR2 FNYEAQ come from the germline V gene. In DNA form, the CDR3 reads TGTGCCAGCAGCTTACGCGGGAGGGATATTTACAATGAGCAGTTCTTC. It yields the protein CASSLRGRDIYNEQFF.

The chain is built from TRBV15 and TRBJ1-2; no firm D call. The CDR3 consists of 13 residues. Trimming stripped 0 bases from V and 3 bases from J, with 5 bases between. The V gene's germline CDR1 is LNHNV and CDR2 YYDKDF (reference sequence). CDR3 residues: CATSREPDYGYTF. As DNA, the CDR3 is TGTGCCACCAGCAGAGAACCGGACTATGGCTACACCTTC.

This sequence joins TRBV5-5 and TRBJ1-3, with 12 bases lining up with TRBD1. In germline, CDR1 is SGHKS, CDR2 YYEKEE (reference sequence). The CDR3 consists of 14 residues. With 7 bases clipped from V and 4 bases from J, the junction kept 3 bases outside the gene matches. Here the CDR3 reads CASGDRGRGNTIYF. The CDR3 coding sequence is TGTGCCAGCGGGGACAGGGGGCGAGGAAACACCATATATTTT.

This sequence joins TRBV4-1 and TRBJ2-3; 13 bases map to TRBD2. In germline, CDR1 is MGHRA, CDR2 YSYEKL. The CDR3 extends over 17 amino acids. V shed 0 bases and J 3 bases; nucleotides not matched to a gene: 3. CDR3 in DNA: TGCGCCAGCAGCCAAGAAAGGACTAGCGGGAGAACAGATACGCAGTATTTT. The encoded protein is CASSQERTSGRTDTQYF.

The genes are TRBV14 and TRBJ2-7; D unclear. Germline V CDR1 and CDR2: SGHDN, FVKESK. V lost 1 base and J lost 3, with 10 bases in between. The CDR3 length is 14 residues. The DNA for the CDR3 is TGTGCCAGCAGCCAAGGTTGGCGGCTCTACGAGCAGTACTTC. It specifies CASSQGWRLYEQYF.